The next 10 T cell receptor beta chains were all read from a single sample in a study of beta chain features in type 1 diabetes (dated by TCRdb to 2016 to 2018). What the research found in general, with its limitations: In all four CD4+ subsets, TCRB CDR3 length was moderately but significantly shorter in type 1 diabetes patients.

Libraries were prepared through the immunoSEQ multiplex PCR assay. The entire amount of isolated RNA was reverse transcribed using the High Capacity cDNA Reverse Transcription Kit, so the sequenced TCRB transcripts were expressed ones. The clones in this table, taken by TCRdb from immuneACCESS, are in-frame only. Not every clone is retained; where verified, under half of the shortfall comes from an unresolved V gene, and the cause of the rest is unknown. For this sample there are 600,000 to 750,000 clones; 9.5% to 15% appear just once. The ten largest clones capture roughly 0.12% of the sample. Their antigens remain unidentified. Sample: naive CD4+ T cells from blood. Explained via the paper, the cell subset or site label denotes: true naive CD4+ T cells. All receptors derive from a young man with type 1 diabetes.

This clone came up a few times. The rearrangement uses TRBV5-1 and TRBJ2-1, with 14 bases lining up with TRBD2. J lost 0 bases, V lost 3 bases, and 5 bases had no gene match. The CDR3 totals 18 residues. CDR1 SGHRS and CDR2 YFSETQ come from the germline V gene. CDR3 nucleotide sequence: TGCGCCAGCAGCTGGACTAGCGGGGGGCGACCCTCCTACAATGAGCAGTTCTTC. The encoded protein is CASSWTSGGRPSYNEQFF.

This chain links TRBV7-9 with TRBJ1-2; no clear D. V was pared by 0 bases and J by 4 bases, with 9 bases between. CDR3 length: 14 residues. The germline V gene encodes CDR1 SEHNR and CDR2 FQNEAQ (reference sequence). The CDR3 is CASSLADRTYGYTF. The CDR3 DNA sequence: TGTGCCAGCAGCTTAGCGGACCGGACCTATGGCTACACCTTC.

This clone was detected a few times. V and J are TRBV7-2 and TRBJ1-5, with D unresolved. Trimming cost V 3 bases and J 4 bases, with 10 bases left between them. This CDR3 contains 14 residues. Germline V CDR1 and CDR2: SGHTA, FQGNSA. CDR3 region: CASSFSSLNQPQHF. CDR3 coding DNA: TGTGCCAGCAGCTTCTCCAGCCTAAATCAGCCCCAGCATTTT.

This chain connects TRBV19 to TRBJ2-6; D tentatively fits TRBD1 or TRBD2 (5 bases each). This CDR3 comprises 16 residues. Germline V gene sequence: CDR1 LNHDA, CDR2 SQIVND (reference sequence). Trimming stripped 9 bases from V and 2 bases from J, with 17 bases between. The CDR3 sequence is CASRDLYDAGANVLTF. The CDR3 bases are TGTGCCAGCCGGGACCTTTACGACGCTGGGGCCAACGTCCTGACTTTC.

The V call is TRBV10-3, the J call TRBJ1-5; a weak D match, TRBD1 (5 bases). Germline V lookup: CDR1 ENHRY, CDR2 SYGVKD. The CDR3 sequence is 14 residues long. V gave up 6 bases and J gave up 1 base, with 10 bases separating them. Here the CDR3 reads CAISRGESNQPQHF. The CDR3 DNA reads as TGTGCCATCAGCCGAGGGGAGAGCAATCAGCCCCAGCATTTT.

This clone turned up a few times. The V gene is TRBV7-9, the J gene TRBJ1-2; TRBD1 might be the D (5 bases). Germline V gene data show CDR1 as SEHNR and CDR2 as FQNEAQ (reference sequence). With 5 bases removed from V and 3 bases from J, the gap between germline ends came to 10 bases. The CDR3 spans 13 residues. CDR3 amino acids: CASSLRGDYGYTF. As DNA, the CDR3 is TGTGCCAGCAGCCTACGAGGGGACTATGGCTACACCTTC.

The sample holds a few counts of this clone. The rearrangement joins TRBV16 to TRBJ1-1; a weak D match, TRBD1 (6 bases). CDR3 length equals 15 residues. V was trimmed by 4 bases and J by 7 bases, leaving 19 bases between them. The V gene's germline CDR1 is KGHSY and CDR2 FQNENV. CDR3 region: CASSPYQGRNVEAFF. The CDR3 DNA is TGTGCCAGCAGCCCATATCAGGGGCGGAACGTTGAAGCTTTCTTT.

Only a few counts were recorded for this clone. The chain carries TRBV10-3 and TRBJ1-2, with D tentatively TRBD1 (5 bases). Germline lookup yields CDR1 ENHRY and CDR2 SYGVKD. The length of the CDR3 is 15 residues. V gave up 0 bases and J gave up 5 bases, with 13 bases separating them. In DNA form, the CDR3 reads TGTGCCATCAGTGAGTCGAGGCAGGGAAGGTATGGCTACACCTTC. Its protein is CAISESRQGRYGYTF.

V gene TRBV7-6 combines with J gene TRBJ2-5, with TRBD1 identical over 9 bases. The CDR3 covers 16 residues. The junction had 10 bases not matched to a gene; V was cut back by 5 bases and J by 3 bases. Germline V lookup: CDR1 SGHVS, CDR2 FNYEAQ. CDR3 coding DNA: TGTGCCAGCAGCAGAAGTGGAGGACAGGGGAAAGAGACCCAGTACTTC. This codes for CASSRSGGQGKETQYF. Full variable domain (rest looked up from reference TRBV7-6 and TRBJ2-5): GAGVSQSPRYKVTKRGQDVALRCDPISGHVSLYWYRQALGQGPEFLTYFNYEAQQDKSGLPNDRFSAERPEGSISTLTIQRTEQRDSAMYRCASSRSGGQGKETQYFGPGTRLLVL.

This rearrangement joins TRBV18 to TRBJ2-2; 9 nucleotides agree with TRBD2. Germline V gives CDR1 KGHSH, CDR2 LQKENI. V lost 3 bases, J lost 0 bases, and 5 bases stayed unmatched. This CDR3 contains 17 residues. CDR3 protein: CASSPFSGGTNTGELFF. In nucleotides, the CDR3 is TGTGCCAGCTCACCTTTTAGCGGGGGCACGAACACCGGGGAGCTGTTTTTT.